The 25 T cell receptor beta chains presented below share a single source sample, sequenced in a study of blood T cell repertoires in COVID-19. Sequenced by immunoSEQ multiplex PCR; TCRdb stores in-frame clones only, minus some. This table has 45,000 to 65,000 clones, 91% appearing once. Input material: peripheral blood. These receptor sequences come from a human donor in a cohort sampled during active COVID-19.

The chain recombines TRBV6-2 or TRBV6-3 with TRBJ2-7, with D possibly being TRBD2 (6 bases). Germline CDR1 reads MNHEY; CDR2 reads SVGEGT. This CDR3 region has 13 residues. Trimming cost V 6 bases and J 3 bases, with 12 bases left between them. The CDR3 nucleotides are TGTGCCAGCAGCCCCGGGAGTTACTACGAGCAGTACTTC. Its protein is CASSPGSYYEQYF.

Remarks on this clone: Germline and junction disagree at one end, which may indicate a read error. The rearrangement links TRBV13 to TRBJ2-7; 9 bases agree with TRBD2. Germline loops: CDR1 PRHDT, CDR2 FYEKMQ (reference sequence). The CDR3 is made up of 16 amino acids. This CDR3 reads CASSPAAGGPTYERYF. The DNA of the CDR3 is TGTGCCAGCAGCCCAGCAGCGGGGGGTCCGACCTACGAGCGGTACTTC.

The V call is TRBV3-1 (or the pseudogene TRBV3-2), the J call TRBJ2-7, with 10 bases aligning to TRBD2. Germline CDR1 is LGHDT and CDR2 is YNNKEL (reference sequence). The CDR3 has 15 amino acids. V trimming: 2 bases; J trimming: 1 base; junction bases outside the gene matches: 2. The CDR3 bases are TGTGCCAGCAGCCAATCACTAGCGGGGTCCTACGAGCAGTACTTC. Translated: CASSQSLAGSYEQYF.

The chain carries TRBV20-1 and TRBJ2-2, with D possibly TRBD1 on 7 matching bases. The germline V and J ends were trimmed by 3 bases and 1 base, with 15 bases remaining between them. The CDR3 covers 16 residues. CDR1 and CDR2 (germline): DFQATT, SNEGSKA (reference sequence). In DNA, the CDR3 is TGCAGTGCTAGTTTCCCGCGGGACAGGAACACCGGGGAGCTGTTTTTT. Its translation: CSASFPRDRNTGELFF.

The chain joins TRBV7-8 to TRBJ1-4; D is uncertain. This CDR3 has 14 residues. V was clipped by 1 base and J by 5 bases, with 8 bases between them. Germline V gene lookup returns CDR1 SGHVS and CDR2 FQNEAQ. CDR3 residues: CASSLGSGNEKLFF. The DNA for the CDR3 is TGTGCCAGCAGCTTAGGGTCGGGAAATGAAAAACTGTTTTTT.

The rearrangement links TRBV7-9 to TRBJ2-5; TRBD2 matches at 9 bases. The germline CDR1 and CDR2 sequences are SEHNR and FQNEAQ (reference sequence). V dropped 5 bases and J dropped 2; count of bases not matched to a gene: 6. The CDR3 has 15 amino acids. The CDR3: CASSRQTSGQETQYF. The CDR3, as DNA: TGTGCCAGCAGCCGACAGACTAGCGGACAAGAGACCCAGTACTTC.

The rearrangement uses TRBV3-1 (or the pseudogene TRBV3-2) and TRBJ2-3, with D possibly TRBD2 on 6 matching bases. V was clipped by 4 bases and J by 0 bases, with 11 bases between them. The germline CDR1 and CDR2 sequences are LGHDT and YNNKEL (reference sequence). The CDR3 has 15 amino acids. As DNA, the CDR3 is TGTGCCAGCAGCCCGCGGGGCCCCAGCACAGATACGCAGTATTTT. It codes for CASSPRGPSTDTQYF.

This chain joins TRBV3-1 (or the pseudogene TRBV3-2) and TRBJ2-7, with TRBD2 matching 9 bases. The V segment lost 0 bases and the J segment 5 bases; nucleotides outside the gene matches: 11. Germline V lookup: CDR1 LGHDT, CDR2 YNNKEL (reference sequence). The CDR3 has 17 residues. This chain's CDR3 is CASSQDGLAGTRDEQYF. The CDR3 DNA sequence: TGTGCCAGCAGCCAAGATGGGCTAGCGGGAACCCGGGACGAGCAGTACTTC.

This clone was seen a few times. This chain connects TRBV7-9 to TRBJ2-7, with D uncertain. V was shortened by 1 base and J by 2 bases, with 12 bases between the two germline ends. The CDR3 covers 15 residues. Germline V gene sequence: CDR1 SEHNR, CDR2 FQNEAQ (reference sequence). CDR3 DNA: TGTGCCAGCAGCTTAGTTTCAGGCAGACCCTACGAGCAGTACTTC. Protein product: CASSLVSGRPYEQYF. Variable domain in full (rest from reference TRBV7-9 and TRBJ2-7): DTGVSQNPRHKITKRGQNVTFRCDPISEHNRLYWYRQTLGQGPEFLTYFQNEAQLEKSRLLSDRFSAERPKGSFSTLEIQRTEQGDSAMYLCASSLVSGRPYEQYFGPGTRLTVT.

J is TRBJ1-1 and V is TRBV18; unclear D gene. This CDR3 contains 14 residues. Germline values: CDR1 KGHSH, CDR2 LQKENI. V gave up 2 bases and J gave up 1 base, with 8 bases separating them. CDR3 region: CASSPVAGNTEAFF. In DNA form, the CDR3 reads TGTGCCAGCTCACCAGTTGCGGGGAACACTGAAGCTTTCTTT.

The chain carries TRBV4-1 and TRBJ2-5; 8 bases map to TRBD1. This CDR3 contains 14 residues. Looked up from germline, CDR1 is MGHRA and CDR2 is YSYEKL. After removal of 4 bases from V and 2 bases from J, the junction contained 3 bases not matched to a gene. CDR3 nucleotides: TGCGCCAGCAGCCGGGACAGGCTGCAAGAGACCCAGTACTTC. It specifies CASSRDRLQETQYF.

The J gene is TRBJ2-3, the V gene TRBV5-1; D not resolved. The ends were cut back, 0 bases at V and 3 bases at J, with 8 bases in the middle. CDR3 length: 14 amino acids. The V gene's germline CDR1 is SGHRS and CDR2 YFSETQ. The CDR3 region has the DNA TGCGCCAGCAGCTTGGTATCCTCTACAGATACGCAGTATTTT. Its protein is CASSLVSSTDTQYF.

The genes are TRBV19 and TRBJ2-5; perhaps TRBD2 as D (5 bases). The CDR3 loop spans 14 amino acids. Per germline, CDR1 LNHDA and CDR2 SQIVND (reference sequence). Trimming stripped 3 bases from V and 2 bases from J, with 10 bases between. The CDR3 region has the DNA TGTGCCAGTAGTATTATGGGGAGTCAAGAGACCCAGTACTTC. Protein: CASSIMGSQETQYF.

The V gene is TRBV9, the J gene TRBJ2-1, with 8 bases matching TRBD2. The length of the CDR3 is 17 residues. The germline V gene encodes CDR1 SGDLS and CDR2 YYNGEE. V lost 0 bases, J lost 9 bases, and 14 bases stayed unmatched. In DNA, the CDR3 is TGTGCCAGCAGCGTAGGCCCCTCACGGGAGGGCCAGGTTGAGCAGTTCTTC. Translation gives CASSVGPSREGQVEQFF.

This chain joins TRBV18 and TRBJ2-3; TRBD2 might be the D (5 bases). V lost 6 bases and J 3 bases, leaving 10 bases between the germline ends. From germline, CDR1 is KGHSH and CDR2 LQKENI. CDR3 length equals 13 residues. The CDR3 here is CASSGIATDTQYF. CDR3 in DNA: TGTGCCAGCTCCGGGATCGCAACAGATACGCAGTATTTT.

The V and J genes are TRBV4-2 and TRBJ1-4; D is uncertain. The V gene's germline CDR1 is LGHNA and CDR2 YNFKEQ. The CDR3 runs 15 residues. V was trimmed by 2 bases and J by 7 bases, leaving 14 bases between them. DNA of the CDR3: TGTGCCAGCAGCCAATTGCGGAACGGGATTGAAAAACTGTTTTTT. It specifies CASSQLRNGIEKLFF.

CDR3 in amino acids: CASSLVIREQFF. In DNA form, the CDR3 reads TGTGCCAGCAGCTTAGTAATCCGTGAGCAGTTCTTC. V gene TRBV7-9 combines with J gene TRBJ2-1; D uncertain. The CDR3 consists of 12 residues. CDR1 is SEHNR, CDR2 FQNEAQ, per germline (reference sequence). Trimming took 1 base from V and 9 from J, leaving 7 bases between them.

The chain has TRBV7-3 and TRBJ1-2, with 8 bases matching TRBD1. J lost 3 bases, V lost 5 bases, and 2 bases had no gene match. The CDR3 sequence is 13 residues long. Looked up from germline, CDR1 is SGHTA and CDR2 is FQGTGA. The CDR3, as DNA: TGTGCCAGCAGCCCAGGGGGCGACTATGGCTACACCTTC. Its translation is CASSPGGDYGYTF.

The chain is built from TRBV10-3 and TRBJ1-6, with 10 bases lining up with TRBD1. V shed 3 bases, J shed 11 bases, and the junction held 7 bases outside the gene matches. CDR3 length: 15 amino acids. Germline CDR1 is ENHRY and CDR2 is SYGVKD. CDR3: CAISDPGQGRPPLHF. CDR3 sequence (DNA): TGTGCCATCAGTGACCCGGGACAGGGGAGGCCACCCCTCCACTTT.

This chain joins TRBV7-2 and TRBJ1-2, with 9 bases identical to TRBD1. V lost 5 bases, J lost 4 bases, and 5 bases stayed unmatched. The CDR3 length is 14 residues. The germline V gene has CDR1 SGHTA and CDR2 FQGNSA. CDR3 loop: CASSGGTGPYGYTF. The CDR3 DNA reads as TGTGCCAGCAGCGGAGGGACAGGGCCCTATGGCTACACCTTC.

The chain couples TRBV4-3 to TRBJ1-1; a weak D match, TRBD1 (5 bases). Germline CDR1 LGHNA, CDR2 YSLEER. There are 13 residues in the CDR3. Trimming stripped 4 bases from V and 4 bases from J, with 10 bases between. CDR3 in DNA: TGCGCCAGCAGCCCTCACGGGGGCACTGAAGCTTTCTTT. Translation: CASSPHGGTEAFF.

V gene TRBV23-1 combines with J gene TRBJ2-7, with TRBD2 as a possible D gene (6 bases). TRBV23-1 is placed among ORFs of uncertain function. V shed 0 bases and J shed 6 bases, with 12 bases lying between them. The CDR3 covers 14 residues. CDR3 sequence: CASSQSLGGREQYF. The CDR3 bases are TGCGCCAGCAGTCAATCGTTGGGGGGTCGCGAGCAGTACTTC.

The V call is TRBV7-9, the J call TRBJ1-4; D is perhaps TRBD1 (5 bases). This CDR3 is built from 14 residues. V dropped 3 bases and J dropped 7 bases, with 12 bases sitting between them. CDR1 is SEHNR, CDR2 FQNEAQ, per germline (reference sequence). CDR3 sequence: CASSFQGRSEKLFF. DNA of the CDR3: TGTGCCAGCAGCTTCCAGGGAAGGAGTGAAAAACTGTTTTTT.

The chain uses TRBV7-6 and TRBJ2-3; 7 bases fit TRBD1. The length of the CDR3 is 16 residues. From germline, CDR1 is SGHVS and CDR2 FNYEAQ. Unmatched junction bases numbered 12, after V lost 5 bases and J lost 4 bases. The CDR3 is CASSPMLGQAPDTQYF. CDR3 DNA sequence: TGTGCCAGCAGCCCCATGTTAGGACAGGCTCCAGATACGCAGTATTTT.

The CDR3 nucleotides are TGTGCCAGCCGAGGGGGCTCCTACAATGAGCAGTTCTTC. It specifies CASRGGSYNEQFF. This sequence joins TRBV2 and TRBJ2-1, with a tentative D call TRBD1 (6 bases). CDR3 length equals 13 residues. From germline, CDR1 is SNHLY and CDR2 FYNNEI. The V gene lost 8 bases and the J gene lost 0 bases, with 8 bases spanning the gap.